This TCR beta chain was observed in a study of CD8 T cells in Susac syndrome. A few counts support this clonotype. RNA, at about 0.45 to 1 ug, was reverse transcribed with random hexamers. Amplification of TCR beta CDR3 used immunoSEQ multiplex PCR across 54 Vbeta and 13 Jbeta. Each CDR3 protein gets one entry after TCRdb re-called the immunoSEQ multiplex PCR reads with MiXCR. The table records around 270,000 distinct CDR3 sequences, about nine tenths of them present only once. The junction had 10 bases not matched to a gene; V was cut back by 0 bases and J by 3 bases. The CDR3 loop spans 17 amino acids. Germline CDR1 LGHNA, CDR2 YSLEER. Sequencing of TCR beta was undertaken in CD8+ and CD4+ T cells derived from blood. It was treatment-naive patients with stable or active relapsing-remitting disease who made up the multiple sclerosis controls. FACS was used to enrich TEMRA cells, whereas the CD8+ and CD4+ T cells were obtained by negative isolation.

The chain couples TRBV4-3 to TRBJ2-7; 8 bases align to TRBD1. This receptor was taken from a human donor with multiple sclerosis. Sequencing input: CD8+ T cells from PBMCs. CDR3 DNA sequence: TGCGCCAGCAGCCAAGATCTGGGCAGGGGGCACAACTACGAGCAGTACTTC. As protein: CASSQDLGRGHNYEQYF.